This T cell receptor (beta chain) stems from a study of T cell changes during pregnancy in multiple sclerosis. The CDR3 is 10 amino acids. V lost 3 bases and J lost 7, with 6 bases in between. Germline CDR1 and CDR2: DFQATT and SNEGSKA (reference sequence). Data came from immunoSEQ multiplex PCR; TCRdb stores just in-frame clones and leaves some out. The table shows 100,000 or so clones, with almost 95% occurring only once. The chain uses TRBV20-1 and TRBJ1-2; D not certain. Material: peripheral blood, obtained before pregnancy. The receptor's source is a female donor with multiple sclerosis, enrolled in a pregnancy study. CDR3 sequence reads: CSASIGGYTF. DNA for the CDR3: TGCAGTGCTAGTATCGGTGGCTACACCTTC.